This record looks at one TCR beta chain sequence and its context. Antigen unknown. This record comes from a study of OX40 agonist ivuxolimab in advanced cancers. Produced via immunoSEQ multiplex PCR; TCRdb's table is partial and in-frame only. The sample consists of some 46,000 clones, 88% of them appearing once. The ends were cut back, 4 bases at V and 11 bases at J, with 17 bases in the middle. Germline CDR1 and CDR2: SGHDN and FVKESK. This CDR3 is built from 13 residues. Study conclusions and caveats: The specificity for antigen of the expanded peripheral T cells was not determined.

The input for sequencing was CD4+ or CD8+ T cells sorted from blood, taken in a trial of the OX40 agonist ivuxolimab. The J gene is TRBJ1-1, the V gene TRBV14, with D hard to call. This clonotype originated in an adult with an advanced solid tumor such as melanoma, head and neck, liver or kidney cancer. The CDR3 loop reads CASSLGFGGVAFF. The DNA of the CDR3 is TGTGCCAGCAGCCTGGGATTCGGAGGAGTCGCTTTCTTT.